These 28 T cell receptor beta chains came from one sample sequenced in a study of CD8+ T cells in alopecia areata. cDNA serving as the sequencing template came from extracted, reverse transcribed RNA. The data were produced by immunoSEQ multiplex PCR, yet TCRdb's version contains in-frame clones alone and is incomplete. The sample gives about 220,000 clones, 50% to 60% of which show up once; roughly 1.5% is in the top ten. Treatment defined: oral pan-JAK inhibitor, 5-10 mg twice daily. The material sequenced was CD4+ T cells sorted from blood, taken at week 4, from a patient treated with tofacitinib. Source of these receptors: a human donor with alopecia areata.

This chain joins TRBV29-1 and TRBJ2-7, with 8 bases fitting TRBD2. The CDR3 sequence is 12 residues long. The V and J ends lost 7 bases and 2 bases, in that order; junction bases with no gene match: 4. CDR1 and CDR2 from the germline V gene are SQVTM and ANQGSEA. CDR3 in amino acids: CSARGGPYEQYF. The CDR3 bases are TGCAGCGCCCGGGGGGGCCCCTACGAGCAGTACTTC.

The chain recombines TRBV5-1 with TRBJ2-6; TRBD1 aligns across 7 bases. CDR1 and CDR2 (germline): SGHRS, YFSETQ. The CDR3 has 15 residues. The V and J ends lost 3 bases and 2 bases, in that order; junction bases with no gene match: 2. CDR3 protein: CASSSTGTGANVLTF. The CDR3 DNA follows: TGCGCCAGCAGCTCGACAGGGACTGGGGCCAACGTCCTGACTTTC. Supplemented by reference TRBV5-1 and TRBJ2-6, the full variable domain reads KAGVTQTPRYLIKTRGQQVTLSCSPISGHRSVSWYQQTPGQGLQFLFEYFSETQRNKGNFPGRFSGRQFSNSRSEMNVSTLELGDSALYLCASSSTGTGANVLTFGAGSRLTVL.

Worth noting for this clone: Other DNA sequences in this sample translate to the same CDR3. The V and J genes are TRBV20-1 and TRBJ2-3, with D unresolved. Germline-derived CDR1 and CDR2 are DFQATT and SNEGSKA (reference sequence). V lost 6 bases, J lost 2 bases, and 6 bases lay in between. The CDR3 covers 11 residues. CDR3 sequence reads: CSAPLTDTQYF. The CDR3 coding sequence is TGCAGTGCCCCCCTCACAGATACGCAGTATTTT.

The chain uses TRBV5-6 and TRBJ1-1; D is unresolved. The germline V and J ends were trimmed by 2 bases and 1 base, with 15 bases remaining between them. The CDR3 is made up of 16 amino acids. Germline CDR1 and CDR2: SGHDT and YYEEEE. CDR3 loop: CASSLRDIPTNTEAFF. The CDR3 DNA sequence: TGTGCCAGCAGCTTACGTGACATACCAACGAACACTGAAGCTTTCTTT. Variable domain in full (rest from reference TRBV5-6 and TRBJ1-1): DAGVTQSPTHLIKTRGQQVTLRCSPKSGHDTVSWYQQALGQGPQFIFQYYEEEERQRGNFPDRFSGHQFPNYSSELNVNALLLGDSALYLCASSLRDIPTNTEAFFGQGTRLTVV.

The table lists this clone with a few counts. The chain employs TRBV4-3 and TRBJ1-2, with 7 bases identical to TRBD1. Germline CDR1 LGHNA, CDR2 YSLEER. This CDR3 contains 16 residues. Trimming at V came to 0 bases and at J to 1 base, leaving 5 bases not matched to a gene. The CDR3 sequence: CASSQDWGQLNYGYTF. In nucleotides, the CDR3 is TGCGCCAGCAGCCAAGATTGGGGACAGCTTAACTATGGCTACACCTTC.

The J gene is TRBJ1-4, the V gene TRBV29-1; D not certain. Trimming took 5 bases from V and 4 from J, leaving 14 bases between them. The CDR3 is 14 amino acids. Per the germline V gene, CDR1 is SQVTM and CDR2 is ANQGSEA. CDR3 sequence: CSVSHRLSNEKLFF. CDR3 nucleotides: TGCAGCGTTTCCCACAGACTTAGTAATGAAAAACTGTTTTTT.

This sequence joins TRBV27 and TRBJ1-1, with D hard to call. Germline V CDR1 and CDR2: MNHEY, SMNVEV (reference sequence). The germline V and J ends were trimmed by 3 bases and 0 bases, with 11 bases remaining between them. The CDR3 spans 15 residues. The CDR3 coding sequence is TGTGCCAGCAGTTTCAATACGAAGATGAACACTGAAGCTTTCTTT. Translated, it gives CASSFNTKMNTEAFF.

This clone was recorded many times. The chain employs TRBV14 and TRBJ2-3; tentative D call: TRBD2 (5 bases). This CDR3 has 12 amino acids. CDR1 is SGHDN, CDR2 FVKESK, per germline. V lost 0 bases and J 9 bases, leaving 7 bases between the germline ends. CDR3 DNA: TGTGCCAGCAGCCAAGATACGGGGACGCAGTATTTT. Amino acids: CASSQDTGTQYF.

The V and J genes are TRBV29-1 and TRBJ2-5, with TRBD2 identical over 8 bases. Germline CDR1 and CDR2: SQVTM and ANQGSEA. CDR3 length: 12 amino acids. After removal of 4 bases from V and 4 bases from J, the junction contained 2 bases not matched to a gene. DNA of the CDR3: TGCAGCGTTGGGGCGGGGGGAGAGACCCAGTACTTC. Amino acid sequence: CSVGAGGETQYF.

This clone was recorded a few times. This chain uses TRBV5-6 with TRBJ2-1, with TRBD1 as a possible D gene (5 bases). The CDR3 consists of 15 residues. Between the trimmed V and J ends, which lost 0 bases and 7 bases, there was a span of 14 bases. Germline V gene data show CDR1 as SGHDT and CDR2 as YYEEEE. This CDR3 is CASSLGGVGLNEQFF. The CDR3 nucleotides read TGTGCCAGCAGCTTGGGGGGCGTCGGGCTTAATGAGCAGTTCTTC.

This chain connects TRBV2 to TRBJ2-6; D unclear. This CDR3 has 14 residues. Trimming took 8 bases from V and 0 from J, leaving 8 bases between them. Germline-derived CDR1 and CDR2 are SNHLY and FYNNEI. The CDR3 protein is CASARASGANVLTF. The CDR3 DNA reads as TGTGCCAGCGCCCGGGCCTCTGGGGCCAACGTCCTGACTTTC.

This chain joins TRBV14 and TRBJ2-3; no clear D gene. The V gene's germline CDR1 is SGHDN and CDR2 FVKESK. The CDR3 runs 13 residues. V lost 1 base, J lost 7 bases, and 9 bases lay in between. In nucleotides, the CDR3 is TGTGCCAGCAGCCAAGGCCCCCCCAATACGCAGTATTTT. This encodes CASSQGPPNTQYF.

J is TRBJ2-7 and V is TRBV29-1; D is uncertain. V gave up 4 bases and J gave up 0 bases, with 10 bases separating them. Germline assignment: CDR1 SQVTM and CDR2 ANQGSEA. This CDR3 has 13 amino acids. CDR3 coding DNA: TGCAGCGTTGTAACTTACACCTCCTACGAGCAGTACTTC. Translating gives CSVVTYTSYEQYF.

A few counts support this clone. The J gene is TRBJ2-1, the V gene TRBV7-2, with D possibly being TRBD1 or TRBD2 (5 bases each). Trimming left V 6 bases short and J 0 bases short, with 9 bases between. The CDR3 extends over 14 amino acids. CDR1 SGHTA and CDR2 FQGNSA come from the germline V gene. The DNA for the CDR3 is TGTGCCAGCAGGGGGCGGGCCTCCTACAATGAGCAGTTCTTC. Residues: CASRGRASYNEQFF. Using reference TRBV7-2 and TRBJ2-1 for the parts outside the CDR3, the full variable domain is GAGVSQSPSNKVTEKGKDVELRCDPISGHTALYWYRQSLGQGLEFLIYFQGNSAPDKSGLPSDRFSAERTGGSVSTLTIQRTQQEDSAVYLCASRGRASYNEQFFGPGTRLTVL.

This rearrangement joins TRBV5-1 to TRBJ2-5, with TRBD2 matching over 11 bases. Germline CDR1 and CDR2: SGHRS and YFSETQ. This CDR3 is built from 16 residues. The J segment lost 2 bases and the V segment lost 4 bases, leaving 7 bases of the junction unmatched. CDR3 sequence: CASSAGTSGNQETQYF. The CDR3 coding sequence is TGCGCCAGCAGCGCGGGGACTAGCGGCAATCAAGAGACCCAGTACTTC.

The chain links TRBV4-3 to TRBJ2-1; TRBD2 agrees at 12 bases. CDR1 and CDR2 (germline): LGHNA, YSLEER. CDR3 length equals 17 residues. J gave up 9 bases and V 0 bases, and 9 bases lay outside the gene matches. The CDR3 sequence is CASSQDELAGGPGEQFF. CDR3 sequence (DNA): TGCGCCAGCAGCCAAGATGAACTAGCGGGGGGCCCGGGTGAGCAGTTCTTC.

The chain uses TRBV5-6 and TRBJ1-2; 9 bases fit TRBD1. The germline CDR1 and CDR2 sequences are SGHDT and YYEEEE. The V and J ends lost 3 bases and 6 bases, in that order; junction bases with no gene match: 9. The CDR3 consists of 15 residues. The CDR3 DNA reads as TGTGCCAGCAGCTACCTGGACAGGGGATTTAATGGCTACACCTTC. Encoded protein: CASSYLDRGFNGYTF.

The chain is built from TRBV6-5 and TRBJ1-2; 8 bases are shared with TRBD1. With V trimmed by 4 bases and J by 4 bases, 8 bases remained unmatched. The CDR3 has 15 residues. Germline V gene data show CDR1 as MNHEY and CDR2 as SVGAGI. The CDR3 DNA is TGTGCCAGCAGTTCAAGGACAGGGCATGGCTATGGCTACACCTTC. Translated: CASSSRTGHGYGYTF.

This clone was picked up a small number of times. The gene calls are TRBV29-1 and TRBJ1-1; no firm D call. CDR1 is SQVTM and CDR2 is ANQGSEA in the germline V gene. The CDR3 covers 13 residues. Deletions cut 4 bases from V and 0 bases from J, with 9 bases between. CDR3 protein: CSVVAILNTEAFF. CDR3 nucleotides: TGCAGCGTTGTGGCCATACTGAACACTGAAGCTTTCTTT.

The gene calls are TRBV29-1 and TRBJ1-2, with D perhaps TRBD1 (6 bases). Germline V gene data show CDR1 as SQVTM and CDR2 as ANQGSEA. V lost 7 bases and J lost 2, with 11 bases in between. The CDR3 consists of 12 residues. CDR3 region: CSAGGQNYGYTF. The CDR3 region has the DNA TGCAGCGCTGGTGGACAGAACTATGGCTACACCTTC.

The CDR3 protein is CASSVGQGLFYEQYF. The CDR3 nucleotides read TGTGCCAGCTCAGTGGGACAGGGTTTGTTCTACGAGCAGTACTTC. The chain combines TRBV18 with TRBJ2-7; 9 nucleotides line up with TRBD1. The V gene's germline CDR1 is KGHSH and CDR2 LQKENI. This CDR3 is 15 amino acids long. Unmatched junction bases numbered 8, after V lost 5 bases and J lost 3 bases.

The CDR3 protein is CASSLDRPATDTQYF. The CDR3 nucleotides read TGCGCCAGCAGCTTGGACAGGCCAGCCACAGATACGCAGTATTTT. The chain joins TRBV5-1 to TRBJ2-3, with D possibly matching TRBD1 (5 bases). This CDR3 is 15 amino acids long. With 0 bases removed from V and 2 bases from J, the gap between germline ends came to 10 bases. Germline V gene lookup returns CDR1 SGHRS and CDR2 YFSETQ.

This clone came up a few times. The chain recombines TRBV18 with TRBJ2-7; D is undetermined. The CDR3 is 16 amino acids. Germline V gene data show CDR1 as KGHSH and CDR2 as LQKENI. Between the trimmed V and J ends, which lost 4 bases and 2 bases, there was a span of 18 bases. Written as DNA, the CDR3 is TGTGCCAGCTCACTCAAGACAACCTCTGCTACCTACGAGCAGTACTTC. It specifies CASSLKTTSATYEQYF.

The chain employs TRBV29-1 and TRBJ2-3; possibly TRBD2 for D (5 bases). CDR1 and CDR2 (germline): SQVTM, ANQGSEA. The CDR3 length is 13 residues. V lost 4 bases and J lost 4, with 12 bases in between. CDR3 DNA: TGCAGCGTTGCATCGGGGATCGCAGATACGCAGTATTTT. Translated, it gives CSVASGIADTQYF.

The CDR3 protein is CASSPGTVTYNEQFF. The CDR3 DNA sequence: TGCGCCAGCAGCCCGGGGACAGTTACCTACAATGAGCAGTTCTTC. The chain couples TRBV23-1 to TRBJ2-1; 7 nucleotides match TRBD1. TRBV23-1 is annotated as an ORF whose role is uncertain. With 6 bases clipped from V and 2 bases from J, the junction kept 7 bases outside the gene matches. The CDR3 length is 15 residues.

This clone has a handful of counts. J is TRBJ2-3 and V is TRBV10-3, with TRBD2 identical over 11 bases. Trimming at V came to 4 bases and at J to 4 bases, leaving 7 bases not matched to a gene. Germline assignment: CDR1 ENHRY and CDR2 SYGVKD. CDR3 length equals 16 residues. The CDR3 spells CAISGGTSGGPDTQYF. CDR3 in DNA: TGTGCCATCAGTGGCGGAACTAGCGGGGGCCCAGATACGCAGTATTTT.

V is TRBV5-4 and J is TRBJ1-2; 7 positions match TRBD1. Trimming at V came to 6 bases and at J to 4 bases, leaving 6 bases not matched to a gene. This CDR3 region has 13 residues. The V gene's germline CDR1 is SGHNT and CDR2 YYREEE (reference sequence). The CDR3 spells CASTQQGTYGYTF. CDR3 sequence (DNA): TGTGCCAGCACCCAACAGGGGACCTATGGCTACACCTTC.

This clone has just a few counts. V usage is TRBV2 and J usage is TRBJ2-3; no clear D. Germline CDR1 and CDR2: SNHLY and FYNNEI. CDR3 length equals 11 residues. With 5 bases removed from V and 7 bases from J, the gap between germline ends came to 7 bases. CDR3 protein: CASSPDHTQYF. In DNA, the CDR3 is TGTGCCAGCAGTCCAGATCATACGCAGTATTTT.